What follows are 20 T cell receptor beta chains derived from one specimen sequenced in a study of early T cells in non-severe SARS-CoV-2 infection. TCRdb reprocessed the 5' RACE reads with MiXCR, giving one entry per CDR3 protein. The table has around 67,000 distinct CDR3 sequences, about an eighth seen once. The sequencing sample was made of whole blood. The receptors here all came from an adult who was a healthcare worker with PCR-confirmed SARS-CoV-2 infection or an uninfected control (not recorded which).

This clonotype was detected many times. Here the CDR3 DNA reads TGCAGTGCCACCGCAGGGATGAAAAACGAGCAGTACTTC. Amino acids: CSATAGMKNEQYF. J is TRBJ2-7 and V is TRBV20-1, with D maybe TRBD1 (5 bases). CDR1 DFQATT and CDR2 SNEGSKA come from the germline V gene (reference sequence). Trimming removed 6 bases at V and 5 bases at J, with 17 bases between. The CDR3 extends over 13 amino acids.

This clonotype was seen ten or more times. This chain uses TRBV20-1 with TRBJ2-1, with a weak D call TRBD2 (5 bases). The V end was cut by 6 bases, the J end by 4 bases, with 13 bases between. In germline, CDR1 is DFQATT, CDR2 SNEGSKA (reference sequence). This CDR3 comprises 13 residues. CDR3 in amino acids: CSAEARTYNEQFF. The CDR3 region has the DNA TGCAGTGCGGAGGCTCGGACGTACAATGAGCAGTTCTTC.

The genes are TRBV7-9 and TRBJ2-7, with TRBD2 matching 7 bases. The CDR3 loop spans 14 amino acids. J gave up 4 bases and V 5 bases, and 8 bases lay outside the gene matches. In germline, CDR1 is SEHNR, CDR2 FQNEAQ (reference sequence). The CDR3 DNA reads TGTGCCAGCAGCGCGCTTGGCGGGGGATACGAGCAGTACTTC. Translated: CASSALGGGYEQYF.

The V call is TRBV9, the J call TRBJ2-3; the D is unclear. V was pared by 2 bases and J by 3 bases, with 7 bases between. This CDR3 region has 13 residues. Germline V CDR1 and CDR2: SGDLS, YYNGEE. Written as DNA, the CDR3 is TGTGCCAGCAGCGTCCAAGGGACAGATACGCAGTATTTT. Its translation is CASSVQGTDTQYF. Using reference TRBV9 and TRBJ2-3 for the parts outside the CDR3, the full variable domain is DSGVTQTPKHLITATGQRVTLRCSPRSGDLSVYWYQQSLDQGLQFLIQYYNGEERAKGNILERFSAQQFPDLHSELNLSSLELGDSALYFCASSVQGTDTQYFGPGTRLTVL.

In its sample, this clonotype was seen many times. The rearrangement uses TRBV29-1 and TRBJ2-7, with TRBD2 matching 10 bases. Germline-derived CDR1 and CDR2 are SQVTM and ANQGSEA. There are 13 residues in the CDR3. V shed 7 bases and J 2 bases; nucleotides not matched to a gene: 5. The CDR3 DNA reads TGCAGCGCTGGACTAGCGGAAACCTACGAGCAGTACTTC. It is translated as CSAGLAETYEQYF.

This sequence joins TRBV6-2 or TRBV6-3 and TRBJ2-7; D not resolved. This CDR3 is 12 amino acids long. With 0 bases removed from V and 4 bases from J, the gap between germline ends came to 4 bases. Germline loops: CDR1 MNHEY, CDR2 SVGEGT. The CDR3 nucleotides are TGTGCCAGCAGTTACTCGTTTTACGAGCAGTACTTC. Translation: CASSYSFYEQYF.

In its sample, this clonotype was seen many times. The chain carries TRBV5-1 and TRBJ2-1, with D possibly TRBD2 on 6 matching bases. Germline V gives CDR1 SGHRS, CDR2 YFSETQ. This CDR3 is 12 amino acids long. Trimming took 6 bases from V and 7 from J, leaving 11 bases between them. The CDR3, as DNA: TGCGCCAGCAAGAAGGAGGGAAATGAGCAGTTCTTC. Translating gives CASKKEGNEQFF. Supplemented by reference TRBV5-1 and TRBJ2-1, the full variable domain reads KAGVTQTPRYLIKTRGQQVTLSCSPISGHRSVSWYQQTPGQGLQFLFEYFSETQRNKGNFPGRFSGRQFSNSRSEMNVSTLELGDSALYLCASKKEGNEQFFGPGTRLTVL.

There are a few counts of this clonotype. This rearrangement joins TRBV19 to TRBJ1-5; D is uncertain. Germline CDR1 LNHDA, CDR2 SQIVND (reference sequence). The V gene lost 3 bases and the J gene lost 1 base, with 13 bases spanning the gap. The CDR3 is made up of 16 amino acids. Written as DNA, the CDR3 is TGTGCCAGTAGTATTTACCTAGGGCAAAGCAATCAGCCCCAGCATTTT. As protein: CASSIYLGQSNQPQHF.

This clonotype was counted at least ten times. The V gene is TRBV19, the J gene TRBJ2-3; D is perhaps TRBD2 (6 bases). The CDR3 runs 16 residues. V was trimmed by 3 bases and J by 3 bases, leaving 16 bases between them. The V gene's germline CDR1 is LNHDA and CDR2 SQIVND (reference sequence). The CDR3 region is CASSIAGRGRTDTQYF. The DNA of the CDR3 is TGTGCCAGTAGTATTGCTGGCAGAGGGAGGACAGATACGCAGTATTTT.

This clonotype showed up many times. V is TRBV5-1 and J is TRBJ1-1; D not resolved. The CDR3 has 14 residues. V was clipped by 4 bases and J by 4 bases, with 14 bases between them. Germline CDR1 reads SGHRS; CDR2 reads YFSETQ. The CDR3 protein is CASSKVDGITEAFF. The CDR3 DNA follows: TGCGCCAGCAGCAAAGTGGACGGGATCACTGAAGCTTTCTTT.

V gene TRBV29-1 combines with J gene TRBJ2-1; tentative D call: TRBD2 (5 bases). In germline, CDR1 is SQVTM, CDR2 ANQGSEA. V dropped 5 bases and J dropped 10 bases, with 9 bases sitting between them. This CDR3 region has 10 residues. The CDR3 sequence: CSVSVAEQFF. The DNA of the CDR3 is TGCAGCGTTAGTGTAGCGGAGCAGTTCTTC.

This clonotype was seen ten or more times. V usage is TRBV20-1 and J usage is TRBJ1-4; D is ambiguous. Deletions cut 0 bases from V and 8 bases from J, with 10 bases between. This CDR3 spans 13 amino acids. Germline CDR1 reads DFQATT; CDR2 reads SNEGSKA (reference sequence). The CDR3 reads CSARDPMSEKLFF. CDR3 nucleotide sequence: TGCAGTGCTAGAGATCCAATGTCCGAAAAACTGTTTTTT.

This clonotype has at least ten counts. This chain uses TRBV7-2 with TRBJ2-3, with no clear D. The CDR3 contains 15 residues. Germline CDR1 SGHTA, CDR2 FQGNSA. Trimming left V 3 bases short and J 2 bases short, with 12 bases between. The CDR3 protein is CASSFQTGNTDTQYF. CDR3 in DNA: TGTGCCAGCAGCTTTCAGACCGGTAACACAGATACGCAGTATTTT.

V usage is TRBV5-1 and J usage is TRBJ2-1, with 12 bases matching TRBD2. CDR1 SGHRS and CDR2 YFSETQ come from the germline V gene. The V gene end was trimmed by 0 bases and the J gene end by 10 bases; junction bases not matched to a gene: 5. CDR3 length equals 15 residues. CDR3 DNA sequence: TGCGCCAGCAGCTTGGAGCTAGCGGGGGGGCACGAGCAGTTCTTC. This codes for CASSLELAGGHEQFF.

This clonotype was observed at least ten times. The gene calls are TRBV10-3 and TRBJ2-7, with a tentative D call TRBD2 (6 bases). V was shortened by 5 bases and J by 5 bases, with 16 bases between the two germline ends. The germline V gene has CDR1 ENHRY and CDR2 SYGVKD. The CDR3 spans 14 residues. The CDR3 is CAISFRRESDEQYF. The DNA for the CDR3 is TGTGCCATCAGTTTCCGCCGGGAGAGCGACGAGCAGTACTTC.

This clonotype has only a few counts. The CDR3 bases are TGCAGCGTTGAAGTAAGGAACTCTGGGGCCAACGTCCTGACTTTC. Protein: CSVEVRNSGANVLTF. This chain links TRBV29-1 with TRBJ2-6; D is ambiguous. Deletions cut 1 base from V and 0 bases from J, with 7 bases between. The CDR3 length is 15 residues. In germline, CDR1 is SQVTM, CDR2 ANQGSEA. The full variable domain, in which reference TRBV29-1 and TRBJ2-6 provide the parts outside the CDR3, is SAVISQKPSRDICQRGTSLTIQCQVDSQVTMMFWYRQQPGQSLTLIATANQGSEATYESGFVIDKFPISRPNLTFSTLTVSNMSPEDSSIYLCSVEVRNSGANVLTFGAGSRLTVL.

The CDR3 nucleotides are TGTGCCAGCACCCCCCTAGCGGGACCTCGCTACGAGCAGTACTTC. Its protein product is CASTPLAGPRYEQYF. V gene TRBV28 combines with J gene TRBJ2-7, with 9 bases lining up with TRBD2. The ends lost 7 bases at V and 3 bases at J; junction bases unmatched: 10. CDR1 is MDHEN, CDR2 SYDVKM, per germline. This CDR3 region has 15 residues. Full variable domain (remainder filled in from reference TRBV28 and TRBJ2-7): DVKVTQSSRYLVKRTGEKVFLECVQDMDHENMFWYRQDPGLGLRLIYFSYDVKMKEKGDIPEGYSVSREKKERFSLILESASTNQTSMYLCASTPLAGPRYEQYFGPGTRLTVT.

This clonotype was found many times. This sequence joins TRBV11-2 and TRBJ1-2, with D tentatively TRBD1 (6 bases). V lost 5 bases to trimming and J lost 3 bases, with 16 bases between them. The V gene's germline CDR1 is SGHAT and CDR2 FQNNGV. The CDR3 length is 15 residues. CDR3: CASSPTGDTYYGYTF. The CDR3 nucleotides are TGTGCCAGCAGCCCCACCGGGGACACCTACTATGGCTACACCTTC.

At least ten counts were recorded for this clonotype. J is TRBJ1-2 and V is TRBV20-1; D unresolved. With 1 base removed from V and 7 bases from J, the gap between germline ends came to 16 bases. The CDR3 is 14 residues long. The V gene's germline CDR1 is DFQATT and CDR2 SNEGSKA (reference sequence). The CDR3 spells CSARGGGSWSGYTF. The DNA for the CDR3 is TGCAGTGCTAGAGGTGGCGGATCCTGGAGTGGCTACACCTTC.

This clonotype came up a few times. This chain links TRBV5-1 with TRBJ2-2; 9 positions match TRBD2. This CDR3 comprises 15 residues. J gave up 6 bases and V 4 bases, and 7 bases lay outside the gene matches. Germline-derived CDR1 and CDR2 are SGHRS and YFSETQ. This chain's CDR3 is CASSTGTSQPGELFF. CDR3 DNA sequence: TGCGCCAGCAGCACCGGGACTAGCCAGCCCGGGGAGCTGTTTTTT.